This T cell receptor (beta chain) came from a study of T cell repertoires in cytomegalovirus infection. Study details: HLA-B-restricted CMV epitopes that are well studied, plus recently identified HLA-C-restricted ones, were used by the study. Indications came from public TCR beta signatures; they pointed to CMV infection and to a matching HLA type. Points from the study as a whole: Ex vivo responses were dominated by HLA-C-restricted CMV-specific TCR beta clonotypes.

TCRdb redid the calling of the reads with MiXCR, one entry per CDR3 protein. The table includes approximately 340,000 distinct CDR3 sequences, 25% to 35% detected once. In its sample, this clonotype was seen many times. As yet, its antigen is unknown. Germline CDR1 and CDR2: SGHVS and FNYEAQ. This CDR3 region has 15 residues. The germline V and J ends were trimmed by 3 bases and 0 bases, with 8 bases remaining between them. The chain carries TRBV7-6 and TRBJ2-2, with D possibly TRBD1 on 5 matching bases. This receptor was taken from a human donor in good health (CMV status not recorded). Some clones in this sample may be carry-over from other donors' samples. The source was cultured PBMCs, collected from culture after CMV antigen stimulation. The CDR3 reads CASSLVRANTGELFF. In DNA form, the CDR3 reads TGTGCCAGCAGCTTGGTCAGGGCGAACACCGGGGAGCTGTTTTTT.